This TCR beta chain was captured by sequencing in a study of T cell responses to AZD1222 COVID-19 vaccine. Broader study findings: Among spike-specific TCRs, nearly half reportedly target unmutated variant regions.

TCRdb's copy holds only in-frame clones and misses some; the assay was immunoSEQ multiplex PCR. The sample includes 90,000 to 120,000 clones, 90% to 95% of them seen just once. Turning to this clone: Antigen specificity is unknown.

CDR1 and CDR2 (germline): LGHNA, YSLEER. Trimming at V came to 0 bases and at J to 6 bases, leaving 7 bases not matched to a gene. This CDR3 spans 15 amino acids. This clonotype was obtained from an adult in good health. The material was peripheral blood, obtained on day 0 of AZD1222 vaccination. The V gene is TRBV4-3, the J gene TRBJ1-1; 7 bases are shared with TRBD1. The CDR3 is CASSQETGLSAEAFF. The DNA for the CDR3 is TGCGCCAGCAGCCAAGAGACAGGGTTATCAGCTGAAGCTTTCTTT.